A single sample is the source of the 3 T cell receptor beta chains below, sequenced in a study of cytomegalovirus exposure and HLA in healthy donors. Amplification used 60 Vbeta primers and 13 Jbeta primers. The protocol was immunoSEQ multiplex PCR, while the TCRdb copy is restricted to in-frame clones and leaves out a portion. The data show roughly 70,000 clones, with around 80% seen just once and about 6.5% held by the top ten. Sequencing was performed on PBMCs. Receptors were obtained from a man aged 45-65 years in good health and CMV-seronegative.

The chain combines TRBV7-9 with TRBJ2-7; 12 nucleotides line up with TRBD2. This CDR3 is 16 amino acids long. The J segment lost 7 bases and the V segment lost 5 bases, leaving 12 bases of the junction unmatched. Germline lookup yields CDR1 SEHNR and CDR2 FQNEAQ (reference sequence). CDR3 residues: CASSRRTSGIATEQYF. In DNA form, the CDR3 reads TGTGCCAGCAGCAGAAGGACTAGCGGGATAGCTACGGAGCAGTACTTC.

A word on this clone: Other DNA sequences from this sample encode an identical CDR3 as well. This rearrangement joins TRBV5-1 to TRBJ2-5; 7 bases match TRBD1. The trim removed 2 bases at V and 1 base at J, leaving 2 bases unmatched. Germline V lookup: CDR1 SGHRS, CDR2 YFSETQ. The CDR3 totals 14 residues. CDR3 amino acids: CASSLGTVQETQYF. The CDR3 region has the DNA TGCGCCAGCAGCTTAGGGACAGTCCAAGAGACCCAGTACTTC.

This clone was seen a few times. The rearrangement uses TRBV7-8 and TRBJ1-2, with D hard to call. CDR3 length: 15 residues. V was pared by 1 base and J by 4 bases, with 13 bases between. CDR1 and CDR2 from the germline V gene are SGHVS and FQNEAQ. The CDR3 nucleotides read TGTGCCAGCAGCTTAGTAGGGAGTAAGAGCTATGGCTACACCTTC. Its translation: CASSLVGSKSYGYTF.